The 12 T cell receptor beta chains below all came from one sample that was sequenced in a study of blood T cell repertoires in COVID-19. Assay: immunoSEQ multiplex PCR; the TCRdb copy retains only in-frame clones and omits some. This sample has some 290,000 clones; around 86% occur once, and the top ten carry roughly 4%. Input material: peripheral blood. These receptors all come from a man aged 18-30 years with active or convalescent COVID-19.

This clone was found a few times. Other DNA sequences within the sample encode an identical CDR3. This sequence joins TRBV12-3 or TRBV12-4 and TRBJ1-2, with D unresolved. The CDR3 extends over 11 amino acids. Deletions cut 3 bases from V and 6 bases from J, with 5 bases between. The CDR3 reads CASSLNNGYTF. In DNA form, the CDR3 reads TGTGCCAGCAGTTTGAACAATGGCTACACCTTC.

The chain carries TRBV7-9 and TRBJ2-1; 8 nucleotides line up with TRBD2. This CDR3 has 15 amino acids. The trim removed 4 bases at V and 8 bases at J, leaving 10 bases unmatched. The V gene's germline CDR1 is SEHNR and CDR2 FQNEAQ (reference sequence). CDR3 sequence (DNA): TGTGCCAGCAGCTGGGGGCTAGCGGGTATAGATGAGCAGTTCTTC. Amino acids: CASSWGLAGIDEQFF.

The J gene is TRBJ2-3, the V gene TRBV5-1; D is ambiguous. This CDR3 comprises 14 residues. V was pared by 3 bases and J by 0 bases, with 8 bases between. Per the germline V gene, CDR1 is SGHRS and CDR2 is YFSETQ. The CDR3 sequence: CASSSSQSTDTQYF. DNA for the CDR3: TGCGCCAGCAGCTCCTCGCAGAGCACAGATACGCAGTATTTT.

This chain connects TRBV27 to TRBJ1-1; no clear D gene. Deletions cut 8 bases from V and 6 bases from J, with 10 bases between. Germline CDR1 and CDR2: MNHEY and SMNVEV (reference sequence). The CDR3 contains 11 residues. For the CDR3, the DNA is TGTGCCAGCCGTCAAGGAGCTGAAGCTTTCTTT. Its protein product is CASRQGAEAFF.

This chain joins TRBV29-1 and TRBJ2-4; 14 bases are a match to TRBD2. The germline CDR1 and CDR2 sequences are SQVTM and ANQGSEA. The ends lost 3 bases at V and 2 bases at J; junction bases unmatched: 12. This CDR3 region has 19 residues. The CDR3 loop is CSVEGRGLAGGRSKNIQYF. For the CDR3, the DNA is TGCAGCGTTGAGGGTCGAGGACTAGCGGGAGGCAGATCCAAAAACATTCAGTACTTC.

The chain is built from TRBV3-1 (or the pseudogene TRBV3-2) and TRBJ2-7; 14 bases fit TRBD2. The V gene end was trimmed by 1 base and the J gene end by 1 base; junction bases not matched to a gene: 9. The CDR3 sequence is 19 residues long. The V gene's germline CDR1 is LGHDT and CDR2 YNNKEL (reference sequence). In DNA, the CDR3 is TGTGCCAGCAGCCAAGCGCCGCCGGGACTAGCGGGAGCTTCCTACGAGCAGTACTTC. As protein: CASSQAPPGLAGASYEQYF.

This chain links TRBV18 with TRBJ2-1; D uncertain. Trimming shortened V by 4 bases and J by 6 bases, and 10 bases separated the two germline ends. CDR1 is KGHSH, CDR2 LQKENI, per germline. CDR3 length: 13 amino acids. The CDR3 bases are TGTGCCAGCTCACGGCAGACGGGCAATGAGCAGTTCTTC. Protein product: CASSRQTGNEQFF. Full variable domain (outside the CDR3, taken from reference TRBV18 and TRBJ2-1): NAGVMQNPRHLVRRRGQEARLRCSPMKGHSHVYWYRQLPEEGLKFMVYLQKENIIDESGMPKERFSAEFPKEGPSILRIQQVVRGDSAAYFCASSRQTGNEQFFGPGTRLTVL.

This chain joins TRBV18 and TRBJ2-3; maybe TRBD2 (5 bases). Germline V CDR1 and CDR2: KGHSH, LQKENI. Deletions cut 3 bases from V and 3 bases from J, with 10 bases between. The CDR3 length is 14 residues. CDR3 sequence (DNA): TGTGCCAGCTCACCTGTCGGGGTTACAGATACGCAGTATTTT. Protein product: CASSPVGVTDTQYF.

The rearrangement uses TRBV2 and TRBJ2-1; D possibly corresponds to TRBD2 (5 bases). Germline CDR1 SNHLY, CDR2 FYNNEI. Trimming cost V 4 bases and J 8 bases, with 15 bases left between them. This CDR3 has 14 residues. CDR3 nucleotide sequence: TGTGCCAGCAGTGCCGGGAATGGGTTCCATGAGCAGTTCTTC. Protein sequence: CASSAGNGFHEQFF.

The chain is built from TRBV18 and TRBJ2-1; TRBD2 might be the D (5 bases). V was clipped by 5 bases and J by 0 bases, with 8 bases between them. The CDR3 runs to 14 residues. Germline values: CDR1 KGHSH, CDR2 LQKENI. CDR3 in amino acids: CASSDGDSYNEQFF. The CDR3 region has the DNA TGTGCCAGCTCAGACGGGGACTCCTACAATGAGCAGTTCTTC.

This chain joins TRBV6-5 and TRBJ2-2, with 7 bases lining up with TRBD1. The ends lost 4 bases at V and 2 bases at J; junction bases unmatched: 7. The CDR3 runs to 16 residues. CDR1 MNHEY and CDR2 SVGAGI come from the germline V gene. As DNA, the CDR3 is TGTGCCAGCAGTTTGGCCCGGGACAGAAACACCGGGGAGCTGTTTTTT. It is translated as CASSLARDRNTGELFF.

This sequence joins TRBV10-3 and TRBJ1-1; no reliable D call. V was shortened by 3 bases and J by 10 bases, with 27 bases between the two germline ends. This CDR3 is 17 amino acids long. Germline loops: CDR1 ENHRY, CDR2 SYGVKD. The CDR3 nucleotides are TGTGCCATCAGTGACGCCAGGAAGGGAGGGAGAATGGACGGAGCTTTCTTT. The encoded protein is CAISDARKGGRMDGAFF.